This is a list of T cell receptor beta chains from one sample in a study of T cell responses to AZD1222 COVID-19 vaccine. Generated by immunoSEQ multiplex PCR, the TCRdb table keeps only in-frame clones and is missing some. The sample has 200,000 to 300,000 clones, over 90% seen once. Here the sequenced sample was peripheral blood, taken on day 0 of AZD1222 vaccination. Receptors were obtained from an adult in good health. Both conserved end residues are trimmed from each CDR3. Each record gives: V gene, J gene, clone size, CDR3 protein. Size tells how often a clone was seen (once, few, many) or the class of an expanded clone, and some rows leave it out.

>TRBV7-2|TRBJ2-2|-
ASSSRTGPTGELF
>TRBV7-9|TRBJ1-4|-
ASSRGFQEKLF
>TRBV4-1|TRBJ1-1|-
ASSLRRTMNTEAF
>TRBV5-4|TRBJ1-1|-
ASSLALTGTDEAF
>TRBV7-2|TRBJ2-7|-
ASSLQLGGGAYEQY
>TRBV4-1|TRBJ1-2|-
ASSPIGGRPGYT
>TRBV6-2/TRBV6-3|TRBJ2-7|-
ASSRQASHEQY
>TRBV19|TRBJ2-4|-
ASSTGTGGAQNIQY
>TRBV2|TRBJ2-7|-
ASRGSARRQSSYEQY
>TRBV28|TRBJ2-3|-
ASSLRWPATDTQY
>TRBV19|TRBJ1-5|-
ASSRTVLANQPQH
>TRBV10-2|TRBJ2-7|-
ASSGSTYEQY
>TRBV20-1|TRBJ1-5|-
SASGGQPQH
>TRBV4-1|TRBJ2-7|-
ASSRNLYEQY
>TRBV2|TRBJ1-1|-
ASSSSMERAF
>TRBV5-1|TRBJ2-3|-
ASSLGQGFVDTQY
>TRBV2|TRBJ1-1|-
ASRTVTNTEAF
>TRBV3-1/TRBV3-2|TRBJ2-1|-
ASSQFSLSSYNEQF
>TRBV27|TRBJ2-7|-
ASSSGFEQY
>TRBV4-2|TRBJ1-6|-
ASSPPGQGGSPLH
>TRBV2|TRBJ2-1|-
ASREPSGEYNEQF
>TRBV12-3/TRBV12-4|TRBJ2-1|-
ASIRDGHNEQF
>TRBV19|TRBJ1-2|-
ASNANRGDYGYT
>TRBV6-5|TRBJ2-1|-
ASSQGGFNYNEQF
>TRBV6-5|TRBJ2-3|-
ASSSRDTQY
>TRBV18|TRBJ2-7|-
ASSPSKDYEQY
>TRBV27|TRBJ1-4|-
ASSLGGAMGEKLF
>TRBV7-2|TRBJ2-2|once
ASSARGGRSGELF
>TRBV2|TRBJ2-7|-
ASSEALSEQY
>TRBV10-1|TRBJ2-3|-
ARPKSPLRGTDTQY
>TRBV20-1|TRBJ1-2|-
SASPLEAFYGYT
>TRBV11-2|TRBJ2-5|-
ASSLLGPETQY
>TRBV4-1|TRBJ1-2|-
ASSSHTGTGNYGYT
>TRBV10-3|TRBJ2-1|-
AISDVRLTSDEQF
>TRBV5-5|TRBJ1-6|-
ASSLGFPTYSGSPLH
>TRBV9|TRBJ2-7|once
ASSSGAYEQY
>TRBV18|TRBJ1-1|-
ASSQYGQPNTEAF
>TRBV2|TRBJ2-3|once
ASSNEGQGGDTQY
>TRBV6-6|TRBJ2-7|-
ASSPGTSVSYEQY
>TRBV27|TRBJ1-2|-
ASSLGGQAVYGYT
>TRBV2|TRBJ1-3|-
ASSGAPGRSGNTIY
>TRBV29-1|TRBJ2-3|-
SVHLGSDTQY
>TRBV11-2|TRBJ1-1|-
ASSTPPGQGMNTEAF
>TRBV7-9|TRBJ2-2|-
ASSEGIRVDTGELF
>TRBV4-1|TRBJ1-5|-
ASSQDFLGGAGQPQH
>TRBV19|TRBJ1-1|-
ASTPQGGTEAF
>TRBV19|TRBJ2-5|-
ASSIGMRETQY
>TRBV5-1|TRBJ2-7|-
ASSPAASPGEQY
>TRBV7-9|TRBJ1-5|-
ASSDTSSNQPQH
>TRBV18|TRBJ2-1|-
ASSPRDGHNEQF
>TRBV3-1/TRBV3-2|TRBJ1-1|-
ASSQGTGKTEAF
>TRBV6-5|TRBJ2-7|-
ASIGPGGSYEQY
>TRBV27|TRBJ2-1|-
ASKPSGGAGEQF
>TRBV3-1/TRBV3-2|TRBJ2-7|once
ASSPGTFSYEQY
>TRBV28|TRBJ2-7|-
ASSLRDRDEQY
>TRBV2|TRBJ2-1|-
ASRAQGWGEQF
>TRBV2|TRBJ2-2|-
ASFPSSGRNSGELF